This T cell receptor (beta chain) was identified in a study of cytomegalovirus exposure and HLA in healthy donors. The study's findings and limits: In a later analysis, an Asian-associated ancestry cluster reportedly showed fewer N-insertions than the approximately 700-donor mean. HLA alleles were associated with 15,000 to 20,000 TCR beta sequences in a later analysis at 0.05 false discovery rate. Accurate prediction of most subjects' HLA-A and HLA-B alleles from TCR beta sequences was reported.

Note on this clone: The antigen remains unidentified.

Vbeta (60) and Jbeta (13) primers were used in the PCR. Here immunoSEQ multiplex PCR was the method, and the copy in TCRdb shows in-frame clones only, minus some. The profile covers under 150,000 clones, with roughly three quarters appearing a single time and 0.8% to 0.95% taken by the ten largest. CDR3 size: 14 residues. The V end was cut by 4 bases, the J end by 0 bases, with 10 bases between. The germline V gene has CDR1 MNHEY and CDR2 SVGAGI. The TCR originated in a woman aged 60 to 75 in good health and CMV-seronegative. The rearrangement joins TRBV6-5 to TRBJ2-7; D uncertain. Material for sequencing was PBMCs. CDR3 coding DNA: TGTGCCAGCAGTTCCCACGTCGGCTCCTACGAGCAGTACTTC. It yields the protein CASSSHVGSYEQYF.